The rows below give T cell receptor beta chains drawn from one sample of a study of blood T cell repertoires in COVID-19. Generated by immunoSEQ multiplex PCR, the TCRdb table keeps only in-frame clones and is missing some. The sample has 250,000 to 300,000 clones, about 90% seen once. Sequencing was carried out using peripheral blood. Every receptor here comes from a woman aged 45-65 years who had recovered from COVID-19. Both conserved end residues are part of each CDR3.

j_call v_call cdr3_aa
TRBJ1-1 TRBV3-1/TRBV3-2 CASSQGGNTEAFF
TRBJ2-1 TRBV7-2 CASSLGSGGHTEQFF
TRBJ1-2 TRBV28 CASSPGTGNPSGYTF
TRBJ1-2 TRBV5-1 CASSTGTGYGYTF
TRBJ2-6 TRBV7-3 CASSQSGANVLTF
TRBJ2-5 TRBV28 CASSKRTGAETQYF
TRBJ1-2 TRBV28 CASSFGTSYGYTF
TRBJ2-1 TRBV18 CASSPPEGERGHNEQFF
TRBJ2-1 TRBV7-8 CASSSFDEQFF
TRBJ2-1 TRBV9 CASSAPGTGGNEQFF
TRBJ2-1 TRBV6-2/TRBV6-3 CASSYSGGRPEQFF
TRBJ1-1 TRBV6-5 CASSYVRTEAFF
TRBJ2-3 TRBV19 CASSSGLAGDTQYF
TRBJ2-6 TRBV30 CAWSVRGAGYGANVLTF
TRBJ1-4 TRBV2 CASSDSGVREKLFF
TRBJ1-5 TRBV7-9 CASSLGGRPQHF
TRBJ1-1 TRBV5-6 CASSPGEGSTEAFF
TRBJ1-1 TRBV27 CASNLHRGAMNTEAFF
TRBJ2-7 TRBV10-1 CASPRDSYEQYF
TRBJ1-4 TRBV10-3 CAISGHATNEKLFF
TRBJ2-1 TRBV30 CALGGAISYNEQFF
TRBJ1-1 TRBV28 CASSQGGLGSEAFF
TRBJ2-5 TRBV5-1 CASSLGVGAGDETQYF
TRBJ1-3 TRBV30 CAWSPPGNTIYF
TRBJ1-1 TRBV30 CAWAREGAGDTEAFF
TRBJ1-4 TRBV18 CASSPLVQFGTGNEKLFF
TRBJ2-7 TRBV30 CAWSINGVQQYF
TRBJ1-2 TRBV5-6 CATTPRRGHGYTF
TRBJ2-7 TRBV27 CASRPIGASSYEQYF
TRBJ1-2 TRBV9 CASSVVPDSLFNYGYTF
TRBJ1-4 TRBV30 CAWSVWTANEKLFF
TRBJ2-1 TRBV7-2 CASSLTLAGGSYNEQFF
TRBJ1-4 TRBV10-3 CAISPGQQLTNEKLFF
TRBJ2-2 TRBV27 CASSRGVAGELFF
TRBJ1-5 TRBV19 CASSIVLLSNQPQHF
TRBJ1-1 TRBV5-4 CASSGRGSTEAFF
TRBJ2-7 TRBV14 CASSQDGERSLRQYF
TRBJ1-5 TRBV7-2 CASSLTGKYQPQHF
TRBJ2-7 TRBV10-3 CASMQRGPYEQYF
TRBJ1-2 TRBV29-1 CSVEPGNYGYTF
TRBJ1-1 TRBV18 CASSPGTEEAFF
TRBJ2-7 TRBV7-9 CASSSTQAYEQYF
TRBJ1-3 TRBV30 CAWSPAGFSGNTIYF
TRBJ1-1 TRBV5-1 CASSSGQPNTEAFF
TRBJ1-1 TRBV7-9 CASRVREQGAQGKAFF
TRBJ2-5 TRBV5-6 CASRVRGQQETQYF
TRBJ1-6 TRBV6-5 CASTGEGGSASPLHF
TRBJ2-7 TRBV13 CASSLTGSNYEQYF